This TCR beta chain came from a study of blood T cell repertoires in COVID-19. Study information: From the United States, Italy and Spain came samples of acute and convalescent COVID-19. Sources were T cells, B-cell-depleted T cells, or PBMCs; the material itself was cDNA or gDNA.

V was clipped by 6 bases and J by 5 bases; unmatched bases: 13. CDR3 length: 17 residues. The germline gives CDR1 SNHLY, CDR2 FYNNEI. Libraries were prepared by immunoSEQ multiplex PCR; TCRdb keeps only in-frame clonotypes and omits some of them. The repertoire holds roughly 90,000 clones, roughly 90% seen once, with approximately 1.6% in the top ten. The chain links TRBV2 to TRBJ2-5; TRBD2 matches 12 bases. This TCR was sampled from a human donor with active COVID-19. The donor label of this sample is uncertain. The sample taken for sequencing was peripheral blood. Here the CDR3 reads CASSRRASGGAWETQYF. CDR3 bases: TGTGCCAGCAGCCGAAGGGCTAGCGGGGGGGCATGGGAGACCCAGTACTTC.